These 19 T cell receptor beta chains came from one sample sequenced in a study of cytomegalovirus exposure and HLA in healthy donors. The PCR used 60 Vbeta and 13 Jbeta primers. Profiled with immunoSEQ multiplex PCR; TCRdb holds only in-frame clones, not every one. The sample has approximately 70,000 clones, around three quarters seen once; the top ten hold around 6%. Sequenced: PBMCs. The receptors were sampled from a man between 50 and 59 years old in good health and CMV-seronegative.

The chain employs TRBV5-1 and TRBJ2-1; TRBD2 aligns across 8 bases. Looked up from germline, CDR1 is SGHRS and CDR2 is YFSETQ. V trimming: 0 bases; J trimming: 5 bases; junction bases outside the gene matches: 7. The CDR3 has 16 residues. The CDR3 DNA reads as TGCGCCAGCAGCTTGGCTTCCCAGCGGGGGAACAATGAGCAGTTCTTC. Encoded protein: CASSLASQRGNNEQFF.

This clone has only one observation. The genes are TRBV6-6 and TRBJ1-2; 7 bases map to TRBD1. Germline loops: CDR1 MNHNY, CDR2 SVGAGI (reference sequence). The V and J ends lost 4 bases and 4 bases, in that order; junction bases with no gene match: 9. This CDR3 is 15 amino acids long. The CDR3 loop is CASSSFPNRGYGYTF. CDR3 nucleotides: TGTGCCAGCAGTTCCTTCCCGAACAGGGGCTATGGCTACACCTTC.

CDR3 in amino acids: CASSLVYDRGEAFF. CDR3 DNA sequence: TGTGCCAGCAGCTTGGTTTATGACAGGGGTGAAGCTTTCTTT. The chain uses TRBV5-4 and TRBJ1-1; 8 bases are shared with TRBD1. The V segment lost 0 bases and the J segment 7 bases; nucleotides outside the gene matches: 5. The germline gives CDR1 SGHNT, CDR2 YYREEE (reference sequence). The CDR3 sequence is 14 residues long.

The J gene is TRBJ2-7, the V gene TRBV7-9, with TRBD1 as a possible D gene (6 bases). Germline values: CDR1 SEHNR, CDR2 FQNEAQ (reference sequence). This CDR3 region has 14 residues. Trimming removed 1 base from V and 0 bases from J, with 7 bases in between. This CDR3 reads CASSLGGGSYEQYF. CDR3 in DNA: TGTGCCAGCAGCTTAGGAGGGGGCTCCTACGAGCAGTACTTC.

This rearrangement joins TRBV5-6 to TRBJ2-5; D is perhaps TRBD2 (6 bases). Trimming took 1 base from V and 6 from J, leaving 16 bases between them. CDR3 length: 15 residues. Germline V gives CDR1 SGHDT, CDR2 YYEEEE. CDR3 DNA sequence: TGTGCCAGCAGCTTGTGGACGACGGGGGTAAAGACCCAGTACTTC. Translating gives CASSLWTTGVKTQYF.

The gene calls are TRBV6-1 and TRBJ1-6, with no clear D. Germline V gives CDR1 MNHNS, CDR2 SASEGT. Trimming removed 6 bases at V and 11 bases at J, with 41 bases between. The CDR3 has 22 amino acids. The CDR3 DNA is TGTGCCAGCAGCGAACGTGGGGTCGTCGGGCAGGCATACATAAAACGGGAAACACCCCTCCACTTT. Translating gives CASSERGVVGQAYIKRETPLHF.

The CDR3: CASSLNAGISNQPQHF. CDR3 sequence (DNA): TGTGCCAGCAGCTTAAATGCAGGGATTAGCAATCAGCCCCAGCATTTT. The genes are TRBV7-9 and TRBJ1-5; D might be TRBD1 (5 bases). The V end was cut by 2 bases, the J end by 0 bases, with 11 bases between. Germline loops: CDR1 SEHNR, CDR2 FQNEAQ (reference sequence). The CDR3 is 16 residues long. The entire variable domain, with the rest obtained from reference TRBV7-9 and TRBJ1-5, is as follows: DTGVSQNPRHKITKRGQNVTFRCDPISEHNRLYWYRQTLGQGPEFLTYFQNEAQLEKSRLLSDRFSAERPKGSFSTLEIQRTEQGDSAMYLCASSLNAGISNQPQHFGDGTRLSIL.

The CDR3 sequence: CASSLRQNEKLFF. CDR3 bases: TGTGCCAGCAGCCTCCGACAGAATGAAAAACTGTTTTTT. This chain joins TRBV5-6 and TRBJ1-4; D might be TRBD1 (5 bases). In germline, CDR1 is SGHDT, CDR2 YYEEEE. The CDR3 covers 13 residues. V shed 4 bases and J shed 5 bases, with 9 bases lying between them.

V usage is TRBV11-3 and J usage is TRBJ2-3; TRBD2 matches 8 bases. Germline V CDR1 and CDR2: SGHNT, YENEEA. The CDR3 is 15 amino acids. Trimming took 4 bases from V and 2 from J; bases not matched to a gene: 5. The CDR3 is CASSSGTRTTDTQYF. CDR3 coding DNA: TGTGCCAGCAGCTCCGGGACTAGAACCACAGATACGCAGTATTTT.

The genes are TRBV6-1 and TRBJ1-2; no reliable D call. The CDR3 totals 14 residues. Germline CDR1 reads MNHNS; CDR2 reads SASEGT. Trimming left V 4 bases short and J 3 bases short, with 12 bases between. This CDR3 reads CASSVRRLDYGYTF. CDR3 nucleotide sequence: TGTGCCAGCAGTGTTAGGCGGCTTGACTATGGCTACACCTTC.

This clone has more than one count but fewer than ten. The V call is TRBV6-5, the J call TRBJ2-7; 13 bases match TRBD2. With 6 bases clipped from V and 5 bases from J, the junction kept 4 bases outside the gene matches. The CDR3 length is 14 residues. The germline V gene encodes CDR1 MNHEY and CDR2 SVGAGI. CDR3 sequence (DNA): TGTGCCAGCAGGCGGACTAGCGGGAGTCACGAGCAGTACTTC. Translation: CASRRTSGSHEQYF.

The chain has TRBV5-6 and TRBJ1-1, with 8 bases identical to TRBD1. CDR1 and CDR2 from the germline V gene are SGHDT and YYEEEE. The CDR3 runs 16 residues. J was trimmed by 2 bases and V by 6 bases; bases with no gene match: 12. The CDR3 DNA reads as TGTGCCAGCAACAAGGACAGGGATGAGGGTAACACTGAAGCTTTCTTT. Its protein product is CASNKDRDEGNTEAFF.

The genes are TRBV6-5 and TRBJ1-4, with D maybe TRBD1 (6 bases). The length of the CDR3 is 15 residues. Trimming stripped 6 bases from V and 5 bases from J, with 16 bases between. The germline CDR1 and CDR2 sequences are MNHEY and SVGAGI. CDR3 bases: TGTGCCAGCAGGCCGTTACAGGGCCCCAATGAAAAACTGTTTTTT. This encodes CASRPLQGPNEKLFF.

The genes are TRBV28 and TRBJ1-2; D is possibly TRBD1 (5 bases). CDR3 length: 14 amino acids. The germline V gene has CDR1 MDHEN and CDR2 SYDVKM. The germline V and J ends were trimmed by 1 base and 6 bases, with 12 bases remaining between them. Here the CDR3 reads CASSLYQGINGYTF. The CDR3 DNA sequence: TGTGCCAGCAGTTTATACCAGGGAATAAATGGCTACACCTTC.

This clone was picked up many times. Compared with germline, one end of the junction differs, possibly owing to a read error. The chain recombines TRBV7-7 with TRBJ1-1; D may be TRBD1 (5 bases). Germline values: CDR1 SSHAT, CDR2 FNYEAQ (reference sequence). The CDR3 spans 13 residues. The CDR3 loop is CASSQIQDTEAFF. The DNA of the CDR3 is TGTGCTAGCAGCCAGATACAGGACACTGAAGCTTTCTTT.

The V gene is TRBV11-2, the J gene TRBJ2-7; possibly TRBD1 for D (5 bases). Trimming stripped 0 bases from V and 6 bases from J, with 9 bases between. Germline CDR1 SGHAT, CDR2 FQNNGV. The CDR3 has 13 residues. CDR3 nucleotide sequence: TGTGCCAGCAGCTTAGACAGGGCAGGCGAGCAGTACTTC. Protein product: CASSLDRAGEQYF.

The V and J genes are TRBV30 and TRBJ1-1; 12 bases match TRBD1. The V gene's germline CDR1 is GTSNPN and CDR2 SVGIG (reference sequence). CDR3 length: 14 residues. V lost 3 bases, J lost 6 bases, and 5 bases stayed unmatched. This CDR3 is CAWRGQGAGAEAFF. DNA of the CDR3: TGTGCCTGGAGGGGACAGGGGGCGGGGGCTGAAGCTTTCTTT.

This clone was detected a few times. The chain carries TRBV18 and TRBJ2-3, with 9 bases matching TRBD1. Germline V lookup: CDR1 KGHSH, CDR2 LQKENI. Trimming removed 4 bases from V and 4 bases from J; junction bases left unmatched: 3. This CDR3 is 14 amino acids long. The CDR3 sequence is CASSLGQGADTQYF. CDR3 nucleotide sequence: TGTGCCAGCTCACTGGGACAGGGTGCAGATACGCAGTATTTT.

The CDR3 protein is CASSSHRDLNTEAFF. CDR3 DNA: TGTGCCAGCAGCTCCCACAGGGACCTGAACACTGAAGCTTTCTTT. The chain uses TRBV7-8 and TRBJ1-1; tentatively, D is TRBD1 (6 bases). The germline V gene has CDR1 SGHVS and CDR2 FQNEAQ. Trimming pared 4 bases from V and 0 bases from J, leaving 12 bases between. This CDR3 spans 15 amino acids.